The sequence of this T cell receptor beta chain was determined in a study of T cell responses to AZD1222 COVID-19 vaccine. Notes on the study in general: The CD4 TCRs associated with vaccination extended across spike and predominated at 160-218 and 743-854. Spike-specific TCR breadth and depth were elevated following two AZD1222 doses.

As for this clone: Its antigen is still unknown. This sample includes further DNA sequences coding for the same CDR3.

Per the germline V gene, CDR1 is MNHEY and CDR2 is SVGAGI. The V gene end was trimmed by 0 bases and the J gene end by 5 bases; junction bases not matched to a gene: 8. There are 16 residues in the CDR3. Measured with immunoSEQ multiplex PCR; TCRdb has only the in-frame clones, and not every one. The data contain 70,000 to 95,000 clones, 70% to 90% of them singletons. This chain uses TRBV6-5 with TRBJ2-5; 8 nucleotides match TRBD2. Sequencing was performed on peripheral blood, taken 28 days after the second AZD1222 dose. This sequence was found in an adult who received the AZD1222 COVID-19 vaccine. CDR3 bases: TGTGCCAGCAGTTACTCGTCGGGACTAGTGGGGGAGACCCAGTACTTC. Translating it yields CASSYSSGLVGETQYF.